This T cell receptor (beta chain) came from a study of shared clonotypes between healthy human individuals. Across the study: CD4 naive and CD4 memory each took three plates per donor, while CD8 naive took two and CD8 memory one. Findings and limits, study-wide: At large depth, rarefaction still showed sorted-subset sequencing to be incomplete.

Regarding this clone: The antigen remains unidentified.

Cells designated naive CD8 were CD45RO-negative and were positively selected for CCR7, with terminally differentiated effector memory CD45RA+ cells excluded. The donors were all Caucasian adults (living in Nashville, Tennessee). Replicate sorted-subset PCRs were loaded with around 210 ng DNA, about 30,000 T cell genomes. Sequenced by immunoSEQ multiplex PCR; TCRdb stores in-frame clones only, minus some. Seen here are millions of clones, approximately 95% observed once, and the top ten hold around 1.1%. This clonotype originated in a man aged 18 to 30 in good health. Sample: naive CD8+ T cells sorted from blood.

The CDR3 reads CASSFSEGDTEAFF. The CDR3, as DNA: TGTGCCAGCAGCTTCTCAGAAGGGGACACTGAAGCTTTCTTT. The chain uses TRBV7-9 and TRBJ1-1, with D tentatively TRBD1 (5 bases). The CDR3 totals 14 residues. The V gene lost 3 bases and the J gene lost 3 bases, with 11 bases spanning the gap. Germline CDR1 SEHNR, CDR2 FQNEAQ (reference sequence). Based on the CDR3 plus reference TRBV7-9 and TRBJ1-1, the full variable domain is DTGVSQNPRHKITKRGQNVTFRCDPISEHNRLYWYRQTLGQGPEFLTYFQNEAQLEKSRLLSDRFSAERPKGSFSTLEIQRTEQGDSAMYLCASSFSEGDTEAFFGQGTRLTVV.